The clone carrying this T cell receptor beta chain was detected once. The CDR3 is 14 amino acids. V shed 1 base, J shed 5 bases, and the junction held 3 bases outside the gene matches. Germline loops: CDR1 KGHSH, CDR2 LQKENI. The sample belongs to a study of control samples from healthy donors and cancer patients. The protocol was immunoSEQ multiplex PCR, while the TCRdb copy is restricted to in-frame clones and leaves out a portion. The sample lists about 60,000 clones; more than 95% were seen once. This receptor was obtained from a woman aged 18-29 years in good health. Sequenced: blood. The rearrangement joins TRBV18 to TRBJ1-1; TRBD1 agrees at 8 bases. The CDR3 nucleotides read TGTGCCAGCTCACCACGACAGGGGTGGACTGAAGCTTTCTTT. Amino acids: CASSPRQGWTEAFF.